This T cell receptor beta chain comes out of a study of cytomegalovirus exposure and HLA in healthy donors. Regarding the study as a whole: Information on immune exposure was restricted to one variable (CMV serostatus).

The CDR3 loop spans 15 amino acids. Germline V gives CDR1 MNHEY, CDR2 SVGAGI. Trimming shortened V by 5 bases and J by 0 bases, and 13 bases separated the two germline ends. Remarks on this clone: Its antigen is unknown.

Use of 60 Vbeta and 13 Jbeta primers characterized the PCR. Profiled with immunoSEQ multiplex PCR; TCRdb holds only in-frame clones, not every one. The sample comprises 90,000 to 100,000 clones, approximately 78% of which are singletons, and roughly 0.71% rests with the top ten. The sequenced sample consisted of PBMCs. The chain employs TRBV6-5 and TRBJ1-2, with D possibly being TRBD1 (5 bases). The sequence was collected from a woman in her sixties or seventies in good health and CMV-seronegative. In DNA form, the CDR3 reads TGTGCCAGCAGTCGCTCGACCAGGGCTAACTATGGCTACACCTTC. This translates into CASSRSTRANYGYTF.